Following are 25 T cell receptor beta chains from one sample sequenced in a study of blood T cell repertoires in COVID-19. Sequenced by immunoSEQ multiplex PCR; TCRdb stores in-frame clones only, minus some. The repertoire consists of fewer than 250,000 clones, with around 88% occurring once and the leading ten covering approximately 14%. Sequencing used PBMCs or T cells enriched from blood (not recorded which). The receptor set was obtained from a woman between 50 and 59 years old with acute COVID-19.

The chain's CDR3 is CASTNTLLSGLHEQYF. CDR3 coding DNA: TGTGCCAGCACCAATACCCTATTGTCGGGTTTACACGAGCAGTACTTC. The V and J genes are TRBV9 and TRBJ2-7; D ambiguous. Germline loops: CDR1 SGDLS, CDR2 YYNGEE. This CDR3 is 16 amino acids long. With 6 bases removed from V and 5 bases from J, the gap between germline ends came to 24 bases. Filled out from reference TRBV9 and TRBJ2-7, the complete variable domain reads DSGVTQTPKHLITATGQRVTLRCSPRSGDLSVYWYQQSLDQGLQFLIQYYNGEERAKGNILERFSAQQFPDLHSELNLSSLELGDSALYFCASTNTLLSGLHEQYFGPGTRLTVT.

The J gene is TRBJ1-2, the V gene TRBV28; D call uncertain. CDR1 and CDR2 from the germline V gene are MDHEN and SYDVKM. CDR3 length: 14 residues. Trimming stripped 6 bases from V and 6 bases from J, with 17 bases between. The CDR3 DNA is TGTGCCAGCAGCCTGGGAGATGACCGTAATGGCTACACCTTC. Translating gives CASSLGDDRNGYTF.

CDR3 loop: CASSLPYRGWTEAFF. The CDR3 DNA is TGTGCCAGCAGCCTACCTTACAGGGGTTGGACTGAAGCTTTCTTT. J is TRBJ1-1 and V is TRBV28, with TRBD1 matching over 7 bases. The ends lost 6 bases at V and 5 bases at J; junction bases unmatched: 12. This CDR3 spans 15 amino acids. Germline lookup yields CDR1 MDHEN and CDR2 SYDVKM.

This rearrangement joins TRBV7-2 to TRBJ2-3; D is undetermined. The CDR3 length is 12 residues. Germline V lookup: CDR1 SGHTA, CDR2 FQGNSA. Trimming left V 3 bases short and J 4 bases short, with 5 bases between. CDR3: CASSFSADTQYF. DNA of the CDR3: TGTGCCAGCAGCTTTAGTGCAGATACGCAGTATTTT.

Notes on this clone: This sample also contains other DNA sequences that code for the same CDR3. The CDR3 DNA sequence: TGTGCCAGCAGTTTTCTTAGCGGCACAGATACGCAGTATTTT. This codes for CASSFLSGTDTQYF. The chain couples TRBV28 to TRBJ2-3; TRBD2 is a possible D gene (5 bases). Trimming took 3 bases from V and 1 from J, leaving 8 bases between them. Germline V gives CDR1 MDHEN, CDR2 SYDVKM. The CDR3 sequence is 14 residues long.

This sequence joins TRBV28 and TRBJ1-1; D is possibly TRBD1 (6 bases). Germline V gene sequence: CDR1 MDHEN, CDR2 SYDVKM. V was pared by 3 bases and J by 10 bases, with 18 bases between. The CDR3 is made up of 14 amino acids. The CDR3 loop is CASSFLQGRGRAFF. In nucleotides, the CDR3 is TGTGCCAGCAGTTTCCTACAGGGTCGTGGGCGAGCTTTCTTT. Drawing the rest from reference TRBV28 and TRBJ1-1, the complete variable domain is DVKVTQSSRYLVKRTGEKVFLECVQDMDHENMFWYRQDPGLGLRLIYFSYDVKMKEKGDIPEGYSVSREKKERFSLILESASTNQTSMYLCASSFLQGRGRAFFGQGTRLTVV.

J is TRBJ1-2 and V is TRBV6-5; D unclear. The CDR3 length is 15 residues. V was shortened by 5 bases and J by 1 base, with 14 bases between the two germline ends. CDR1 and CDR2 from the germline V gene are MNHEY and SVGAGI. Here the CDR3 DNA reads TGTGCCAGCAGTCATCCGACGGAGGTTAACTATGGCTACACCTTC. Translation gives CASSHPTEVNYGYTF.

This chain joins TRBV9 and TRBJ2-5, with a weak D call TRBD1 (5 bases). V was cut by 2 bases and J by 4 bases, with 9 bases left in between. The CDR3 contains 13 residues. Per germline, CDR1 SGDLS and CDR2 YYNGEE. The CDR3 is CASSVQGGETQYF. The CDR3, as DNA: TGTGCCAGCAGCGTCCAGGGCGGAGAGACCCAGTACTTC.

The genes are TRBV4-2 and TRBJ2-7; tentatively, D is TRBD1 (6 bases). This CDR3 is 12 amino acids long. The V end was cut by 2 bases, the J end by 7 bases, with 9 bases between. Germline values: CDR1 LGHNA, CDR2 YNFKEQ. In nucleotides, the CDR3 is TGTGCCAGCAGCCAAACAGGGAGAGAGCAGTACTTC. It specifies CASSQTGREQYF.

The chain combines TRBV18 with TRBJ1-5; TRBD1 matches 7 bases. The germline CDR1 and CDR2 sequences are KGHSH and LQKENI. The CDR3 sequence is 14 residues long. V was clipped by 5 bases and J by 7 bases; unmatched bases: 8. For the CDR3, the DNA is TGTGCCAGCTCATTACAGGGGTCCGTACAGCCCCAGCATTTT. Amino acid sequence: CASSLQGSVQPQHF.

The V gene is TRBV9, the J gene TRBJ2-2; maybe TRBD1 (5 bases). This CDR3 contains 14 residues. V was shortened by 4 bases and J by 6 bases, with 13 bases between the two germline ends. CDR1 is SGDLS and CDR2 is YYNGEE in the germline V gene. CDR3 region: CASSRGKKAGELFF. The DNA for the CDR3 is TGTGCCAGCAGCAGGGGAAAGAAGGCCGGGGAGCTGTTTTTT.

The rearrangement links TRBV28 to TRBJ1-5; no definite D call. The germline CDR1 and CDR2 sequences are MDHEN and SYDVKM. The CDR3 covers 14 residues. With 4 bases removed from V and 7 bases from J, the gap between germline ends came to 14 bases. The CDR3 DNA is TGTGCCAGCAGTTCACACAGCAGCGGCCAGCCCCAGCATTTT. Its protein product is CASSSHSSGQPQHF. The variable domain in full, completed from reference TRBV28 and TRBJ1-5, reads DVKVTQSSRYLVKRTGEKVFLECVQDMDHENMFWYRQDPGLGLRLIYFSYDVKMKEKGDIPEGYSVSREKKERFSLILESASTNQTSMYLCASSSHSSGQPQHFGDGTRLSIL.

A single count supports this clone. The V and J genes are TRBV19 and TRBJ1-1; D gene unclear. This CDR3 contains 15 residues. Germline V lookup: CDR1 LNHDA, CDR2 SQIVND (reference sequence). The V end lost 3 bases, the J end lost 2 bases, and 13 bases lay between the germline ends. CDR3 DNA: TGTGCCAGTAGTATTAAGCCGAGGGCTAACACTGAAGCTTTCTTT. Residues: CASSIKPRANTEAFF.

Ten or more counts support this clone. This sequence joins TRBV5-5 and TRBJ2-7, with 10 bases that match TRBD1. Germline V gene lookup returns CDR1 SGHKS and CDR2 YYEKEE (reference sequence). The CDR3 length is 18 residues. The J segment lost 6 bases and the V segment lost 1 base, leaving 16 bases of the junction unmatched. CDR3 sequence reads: CASSLLPTSGTGVSEQYF. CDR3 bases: TGTGCCAGCAGCTTGTTGCCCACCTCCGGGACAGGGGTGTCCGAGCAGTACTTC.

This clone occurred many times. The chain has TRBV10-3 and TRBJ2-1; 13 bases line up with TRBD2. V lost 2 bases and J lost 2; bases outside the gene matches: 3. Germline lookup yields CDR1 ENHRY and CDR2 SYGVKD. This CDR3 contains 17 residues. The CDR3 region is CAISETSGRGAYNEQFF. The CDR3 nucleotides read TGTGCCATCAGTGAGACTAGCGGGAGGGGAGCCTACAATGAGCAGTTCTTC.

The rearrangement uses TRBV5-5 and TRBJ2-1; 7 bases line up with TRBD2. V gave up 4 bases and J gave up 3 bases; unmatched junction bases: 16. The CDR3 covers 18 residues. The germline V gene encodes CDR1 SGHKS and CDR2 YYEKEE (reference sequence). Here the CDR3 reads CASSAPSGSLKNYNEQFF. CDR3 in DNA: TGTGCCAGCAGCGCACCTAGCGGCTCCCTCAAAAACTACAATGAGCAGTTCTTC.

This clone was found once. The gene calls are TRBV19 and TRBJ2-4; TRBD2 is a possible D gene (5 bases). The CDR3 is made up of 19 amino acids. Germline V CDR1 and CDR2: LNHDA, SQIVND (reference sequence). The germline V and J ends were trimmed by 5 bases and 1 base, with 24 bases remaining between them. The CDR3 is CASSSYRRGLSIAKNIQYF. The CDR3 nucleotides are TGTGCCAGTAGTTCCTATCGACGGGGTTTGTCTATCGCCAAAAACATTCAGTACTTC.

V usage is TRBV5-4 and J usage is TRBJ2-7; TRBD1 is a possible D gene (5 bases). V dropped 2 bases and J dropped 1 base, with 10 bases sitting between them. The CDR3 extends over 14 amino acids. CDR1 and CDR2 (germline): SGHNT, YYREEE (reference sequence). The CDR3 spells CASSFRGRSYEQYF. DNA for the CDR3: TGTGCCAGCAGCTTTAGGGGCAGATCCTACGAGCAGTACTTC.

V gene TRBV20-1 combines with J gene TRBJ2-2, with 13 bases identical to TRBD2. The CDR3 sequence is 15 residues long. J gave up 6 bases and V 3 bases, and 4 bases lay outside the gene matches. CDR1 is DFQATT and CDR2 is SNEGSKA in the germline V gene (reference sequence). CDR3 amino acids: CSASPTSGRAGELFF. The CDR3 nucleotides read TGCAGTGCTAGTCCTACTAGCGGGAGGGCCGGGGAGCTGTTTTTT.

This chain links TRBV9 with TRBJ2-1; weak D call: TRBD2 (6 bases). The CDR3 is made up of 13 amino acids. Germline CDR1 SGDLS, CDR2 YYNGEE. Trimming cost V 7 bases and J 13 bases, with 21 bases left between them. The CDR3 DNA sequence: TGTGCCAGCGCAGCGAACTCGGGAGCCCCCCAGTTCTTC. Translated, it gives CASAANSGAPQFF. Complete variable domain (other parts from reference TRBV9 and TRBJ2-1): DSGVTQTPKHLITATGQRVTLRCSPRSGDLSVYWYQQSLDQGLQFLIQYYNGEERAKGNILERFSAQQFPDLHSELNLSSLELGDSALYFCASAANSGAPQFFGPGTRLTVL.

In DNA form, the CDR3 reads TGTGCCAGTAGTCCCGGGACAGTGAACACTGAAGCTTTCTTT. Its translation is CASSPGTVNTEAFF. The chain uses TRBV19 and TRBJ1-1, with 7 bases identical to TRBD1. CDR1 is LNHDA and CDR2 is SQIVND in the germline V gene (reference sequence). Trimming took 5 bases from V and 0 from J; bases not matched to a gene: 3. The CDR3 extends over 14 amino acids.

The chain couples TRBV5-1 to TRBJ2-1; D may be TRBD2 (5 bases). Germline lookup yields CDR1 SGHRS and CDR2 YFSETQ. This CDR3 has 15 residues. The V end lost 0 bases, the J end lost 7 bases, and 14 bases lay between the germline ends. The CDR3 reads CASSLGVSGINEQFF. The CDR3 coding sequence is TGCGCCAGCAGCTTGGGGGTGTCGGGAATTAATGAGCAGTTCTTC.

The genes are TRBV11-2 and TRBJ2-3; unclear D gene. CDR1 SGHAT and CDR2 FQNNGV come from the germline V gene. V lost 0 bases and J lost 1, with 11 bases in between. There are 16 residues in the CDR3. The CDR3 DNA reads TGTGCCAGCAGCTTAGAGTTTATTGGAGGCACAGATACGCAGTATTTT. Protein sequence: CASSLEFIGGTDTQYF.

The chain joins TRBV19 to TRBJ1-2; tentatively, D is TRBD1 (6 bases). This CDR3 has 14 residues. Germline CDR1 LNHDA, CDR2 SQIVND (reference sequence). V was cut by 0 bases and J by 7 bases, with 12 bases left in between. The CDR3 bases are TGTGCCAGTAGTATAGATGGGGGCCGTAGTGGCTACACCTTC. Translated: CASSIDGGRSGYTF.

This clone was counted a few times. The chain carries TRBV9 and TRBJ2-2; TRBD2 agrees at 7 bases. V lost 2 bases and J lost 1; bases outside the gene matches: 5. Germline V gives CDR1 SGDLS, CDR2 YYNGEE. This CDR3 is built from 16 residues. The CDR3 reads CASSVLSGLNTGELFF. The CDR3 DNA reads TGTGCCAGCAGCGTCCTTAGCGGGTTGAACACCGGGGAGCTGTTTTTT.